A selection of T cell receptor beta chains follows, all from one sample in a study of spatial heterogeneity in lung cancer. From the 5' RACE reads, TCRdb called clonotypes with MiXCR, one entry per CDR3 protein. This sample carries tens of thousands of distinct CDR3 sequences, approximately 8.9% of them seen once, and the ten largest clones take 1.9%. The specimen was PBMCs, collected at follow-up. The receptor set was obtained from a female donor with early-stage non-small cell lung cancer. CDR3s include the opening cysteine and the closing phenylalanine or tryptophan. Each record gives: J gene, D gene, clone size, V gene, CDR3 DNA, CDR3 protein. A D gene is named only where the DNA matches it firmly. The listing skips clone size in some rows; elsewhere it reads once, few, many or a size class.

>TRBJ2-3|NA|many|TRBV5-1
TGCGCCAGCAGCTGGCGGGCGCCTAGCACAGATACGCAGTATTTT
CASSWRAPSTDTQYF
>TRBJ2-3|TRBD1|many|TRBV20-1
TGCAGTGCTAGAGATCAGGGGGTAGCAGATACGCAGTATTTT
CSARDQGVADTQYF
>TRBJ2-2|NA|many|TRBV30
TGTGCCTGGAGTGTCCAACGGGACCACGGGGAGCTGTTTTTT
CAWSVQRDHGELFF
>TRBJ2-1|NA|many|TRBV5-1
TGCGCCAGCAGCCCCCTGGGAGACCAGGGAAATGAGCAGTTCTTC
CASSPLGDQGNEQFF
>TRBJ1-1|NA|many|TRBV27
TGTGCCAGCAGCATTTTCCGGGACACTGAAGCTTTCTTT
CASSIFRDTEAFF
>TRBJ1-1|NA|many|TRBV5-1
TGCGCCAGCAGCTGGGACGGGAGCACTGAAGCTTTCTTT
CASSWDGSTEAFF
>TRBJ2-1|TRBD2|many|TRBV7-3
TGTGCCAGCAGCCCGACTAGCGGGCTGTACAATGAGCAGTTCTTC
CASSPTSGLYNEQFF
>TRBJ1-3|NA|many|TRBV5-1
TGCGCCAGCAGCTTTCTCGGAGAGGGACGGAGAAACACCATATATTTT
CASSFLGEGRRNTIYF
>TRBJ1-1|TRBD1|NA|TRBV20-1
TGCAGTGCTAGACGACAGGGAATAAACACTGAAGCTTTCTTT
CSARRQGINTEAFF
>TRBJ2-1|NA|many|TRBV9
TGTGCCAGCAGCGTAGCGCCTGGGGTCATCAATGAGCAGTTCTTC
CASSVAPGVINEQFF
>TRBJ1-5|TRBD1|few|TRBV18
TGTGCCAGCTCGGGGACAGGGGAGAGTCAGCCCCAGCATTTT
CASSGTGESQPQHF
>TRBJ2-4|NA|many|TRBV11-2
TGTGCCAGCAGCTTGTCAGGACTAAGTTTTTCCAAAAACATTCAGTACTTC
CASSLSGLSFSKNIQYF
>TRBJ2-1|NA|many|TRBV9
TGTGCCAGCAGCCTAAAATTAGCGAGACCCGACAATGAGCAGTTCTTC
CASSLKLARPDNEQFF
>TRBJ2-6|NA|many|TRBV4-1
TGCGCCAGCAGCCAATTTACAGCTGGGGCCAACGTCCTGACTTTC
CASSQFTAGANVLTF
>TRBJ1-5|TRBD1|few|TRBV2
TGTGCCAGCAGCCTCCGGACAGGGAGAGATCAGCCCCAGCATTTT
CASSLRTGRDQPQHF
>TRBJ2-5|NA|few|TRBV20-1
TGCAGTGCTCCGAGCGGAGAGACCCAGTACTTC
CSAPSGETQYF
>TRBJ1-1|TRBD1|many|TRBV7-3
TGTGCCAGCAGCCCACCGGGACAGGGCTACACTGAAGCTTTCTTT
CASSPPGQGYTEAFF
>TRBJ2-5|NA|NA|TRBV5-1
TGCGCCAGCAGCTTGGCTCTAGACGTTGGGACCCAGTACTTC
CASSLALDVGTQYF
>TRBJ2-5|NA|many|TRBV10-3
TGTGCCATCAGTGGCAGGAATACTCAAGAGACCCAGTACTTC
CAISGRNTQETQYF
>TRBJ1-1|TRBD1|NA|TRBV27
TGTGCCAGCGCCCGGGACAGAAGGAACACTGAAGCTTTCTTT
CASARDRRNTEAFF
>TRBJ2-2|TRBD2|many|TRBV28
TGTGCCAGCAGGTCGGGGGGTACCGGGGAGCTGTTTTTT
CASRSGGTGELFF
>TRBJ2-4|TRBD2|many|TRBV5-1
TGCGCCAGCAGCCCGGGGGTAAGCGGGAGGCCCCACAAAAACATTCAGTACTTC
CASSPGVSGRPHKNIQYF
>TRBJ2-2|TRBD1|NA|TRBV10-3
TGTGCCATATCTAAAGGGACAGGGAACACCGGGGAGCTGTTTTTT
CAISKGTGNTGELFF
>TRBJ1-6|NA|few|TRBV2
TGTGCCAGCAGTGGTGGCAGCGGGTCTCGAAATTCACCCCTCCACTTT
CASSGGSGSRNSPLHF
>TRBJ2-3|NA|many|TRBV20-1
TGCAGTGCCAGAGATTTAACCGGGACCTCAGATACGCAGTATTTT
CSARDLTGTSDTQYF
>TRBJ2-1|NA|NA|TRBV29-1
TGCAGCGATGAACCCCGCCTAGCCCTCGATGAGCAGTTCTTC
CSDEPRLALDEQFF
>TRBJ2-7|NA|few|TRBV20-1
TGCAGTGCTACCCCGGGAACCTTACCCTACGAGCAGTACTTC
CSATPGTLPYEQYF
>TRBJ1-4|NA|many|TRBV19
TGTGCCAGTAGTATGCAGGGCGCGACAACTAATGAAAAACTGTTTTTT
CASSMQGATTNEKLFF
>TRBJ2-6|NA|many|TRBV6-5
TGTGCCAGCAGTTACCCTAGCGCTGGGGCCAACGTCCTGACTTTC
CASSYPSAGANVLTF
>TRBJ2-7|NA|few|TRBV5-1
TGCGCCAGCAGCATTGACAGGTACTACGAGCAGTACTTC
CASSIDRYYEQYF
>TRBJ2-7|NA|many|TRBV19
TGTGCCAGTAGTTTGGCGGGGCCCTACGAGCAGTACTTC
CASSLAGPYEQYF
>TRBJ2-2|TRBD2|NA|TRBV7-3
TGTGCCAGCAGCTTAATGAGCGTAGCGGGAGCCGGGGAGCTGTTTTTT
CASSLMSVAGAGELFF
>TRBJ2-6|NA|many|TRBV19
TGTGCCAGTAGTATTTGGGTCGGATCGATCTCTGGGGCCAACGTCCTGACTTTC
CASSIWVGSISGANVLTF
>TRBJ2-1|TRBD2|NA|TRBV20-1
TGCAGTGCTCCAACTAGCGGTCGGCCGGACAATGAGCAGTTCTTC
CSAPTSGRPDNEQFF
>TRBJ2-5|TRBD2|many|TRBV13
TGTGCCAGCAGCTTGGGACTAGCGGGAGGGCAAGAGACCCAGTACTTC
CASSLGLAGGQETQYF
>TRBJ2-2|TRBD1|many|TRBV19
TGTGCCAGTAGTAAGACAGGGATCGCGAACACCGGGGAGCTGTTTTTT
CASSKTGIANTGELFF
>TRBJ2-5|NA|few|TRBV2
TGTGCCAGCGGCGAGACCCAGTACTTC
CASGETQYF
>TRBJ2-3|NA|NA|TRBV7-3
TGTGCCAGCAGCTGGGGAGGCACAGATACGCAGTATTTT
CASSWGGTDTQYF
>TRBJ1-1|NA|many|TRBV3-1
TGTGCCAGCAGCCAACTTCAGGGGTCCACTGAAGCTTTCTTT
CASSQLQGSTEAFF
>TRBJ2-7|TRBD1|few|TRBV5-1
TGCGCCAGCAGCTTGGTTCCCACGGGACAGGGCATCGAGCAGTACTTC
CASSLVPTGQGIEQYF
>TRBJ2-1|NA|NA|TRBV6-5
TGTGCCAGCACTCTTTCAGGGAGCAATGAGCAGTTCTTC
CASTLSGSNEQFF
>TRBJ1-5|NA|NA|TRBV28
TGTGCCAGCAGCGGTCCGCCCCAGCATTTT
CASSGPPQHF
>TRBJ1-5|TRBD1|many|TRBV19
TGTGCCAGTAGCCACCGTCACGAGGGGGCCCGGGGCAATCAGCCCCAGCATTTT
CASSHRHEGARGNQPQHF
>TRBJ2-3|TRBD1|few|TRBV7-2
TGTGCCAGCAGCATGACAGGGCCAGATACGCAGTATTTT
CASSMTGPDTQYF
>TRBJ2-5|TRBD1|NA|TRBV20-1
TGCAGTGGCGGGACAGGGGCGGAGACCCAGTACTTC
CSGGTGAETQYF
>TRBJ2-1|TRBD2|many|TRBV7-7
TGTGCTAGCAGCTTGAGCGGGAGCCACAATGAGCAGTTCTTC
CASSLSGSHNEQFF
>TRBJ1-1|NA|many|TRBV19
TGTGCCAGTAGTATATCTGACAGGTGGGTCACTGAAGCTTTCTTT
CASSISDRWVTEAFF
>TRBJ2-7|NA|NA|TRBV29-1
TGCAGCGCTCGACTGGGCAGGGACTCCTACGAGCAGTACTTC
CSARLGRDSYEQYF
>TRBJ2-2|TRBD2|few|TRBV20-1
TGCAGTGCCAGGGGACTAGCGGGAGTCTATACCGGGGAGCTGTTTTTT
CSARGLAGVYTGELFF
>TRBJ2-7|NA|many|TRBV18
TGTGCCAGCTCACCGGGCAGTCAGACCTACGAGCAGTACTTC
CASSPGSQTYEQYF
>TRBJ2-2|NA|many|TRBV19
TGTGCCAGTACCGATAGGGCGGCCCCGAACACCGGGGAGCTGTTTTTT
CASTDRAAPNTGELFF
>TRBJ2-1|NA|many|TRBV11-2
TGTGCCAGCAGCGTAAATTTTGGGTCCAATGAGCAGTTCTTC
CASSVNFGSNEQFF
>TRBJ2-4|TRBD1|many|TRBV27
TGTGCCAGCAGTTTTTCCCTGGGACAGGGAGTCATTCAGTACTTC
CASSFSLGQGVIQYF
>TRBJ2-7|NA|many|TRBV7-9
TGTGCCAGCAGCTTAGCGCGGCTAGCCGGCTACGAGCAGTACTTC
CASSLARLAGYEQYF
>TRBJ1-5|NA|many|TRBV18
TGTGCCAGCTCACCCGCCAACGGTGTCGAAAATCAGCCCCAGCATTTT
CASSPANGVENQPQHF
>TRBJ2-2|NA|NA|TRBV5-1
TGCGCCAGCAGCTTGGAGGGGGCCGGGGAGCTGTTTTTT
CASSLEGAGELFF